This T cell receptor (beta chain) was sequenced in a study of T cells in Graves' hyperthyroidism and ophthalmopathy. At the level of the study: Pretreatment peripheral blood was obtained at initial diagnosis.

This clonotype was counted a few times. RNA transcripts yielded amplified TCR beta CDR3 regions. Using the HTBI primer set, a first-round RT-PCR was run on the TCR CDR3. TCRdb independently ran MiXCR on the multiplex PCR reads; one entry per CDR3 protein. The sample lists 270,000 or so distinct CDR3 sequences, approximately 16% seen once, with 30% in the top ten. Trimming removed 10 bases at V and 4 bases at J, with 16 bases between. The CDR3 is 14 amino acids. Germline V lookup: CDR1 LNHDA, CDR2 SQIVND (reference sequence). The patients, who ranged from 18 to 65 in age, presented with newly diagnosed hyperthyroidism lasting under 2 months. Blood dates from first hyperthyroidism diagnosis, before any ophthalmopathy symptoms.

The sequencing sample was made of blood. This rearrangement joins TRBV19 to TRBJ2-2, with a weak D call TRBD2 (5 bases). This sequence was found in a woman aged 50 to 60 with Graves' hyperthyroidism that later progressed to Graves' ophthalmopathy. Here the CDR3 reads CATLLARGTGELFF. CDR3 sequence (DNA): TGTGCCACCCTCCTAGCTCGGGGCACCGGGGAGCTGTTTTTT.